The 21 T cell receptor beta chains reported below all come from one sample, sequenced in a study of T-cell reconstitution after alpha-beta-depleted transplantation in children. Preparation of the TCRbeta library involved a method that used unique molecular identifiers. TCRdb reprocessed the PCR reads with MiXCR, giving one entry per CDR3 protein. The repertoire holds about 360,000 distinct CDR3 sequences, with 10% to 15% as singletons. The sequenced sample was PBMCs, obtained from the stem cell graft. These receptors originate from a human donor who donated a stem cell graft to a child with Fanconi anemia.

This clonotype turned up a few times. The CDR3 loop reads CASSGGWGGSNEQFF. CDR3 nucleotide sequence: TGTGCCAGCAGCGGGGGATGGGGGGGGAGCAATGAGCAGTTCTTC. The chain joins TRBV9 to TRBJ2-1, with 7 bases that match TRBD2. With V trimmed by 3 bases and J by 6 bases, 9 bases remained unmatched. The CDR3 totals 15 residues. CDR1 and CDR2 (germline): SGDLS, YYNGEE.

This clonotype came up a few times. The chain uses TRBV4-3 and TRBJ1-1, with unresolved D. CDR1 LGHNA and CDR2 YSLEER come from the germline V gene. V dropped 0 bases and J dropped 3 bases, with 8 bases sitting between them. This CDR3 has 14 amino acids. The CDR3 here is CASSQDTRHTEAFF. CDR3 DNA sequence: TGCGCCAGCAGCCAAGATACCAGGCACACTGAAGCTTTCTTT.

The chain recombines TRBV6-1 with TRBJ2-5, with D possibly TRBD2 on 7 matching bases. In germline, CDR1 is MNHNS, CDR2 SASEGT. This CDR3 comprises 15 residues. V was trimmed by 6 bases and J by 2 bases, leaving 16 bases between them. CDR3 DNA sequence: TGTGCCAGCAGAGGGTCCAGGGGAGGGCAAGAGACCCAGTACTTC. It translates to CASRGSRGGQETQYF.

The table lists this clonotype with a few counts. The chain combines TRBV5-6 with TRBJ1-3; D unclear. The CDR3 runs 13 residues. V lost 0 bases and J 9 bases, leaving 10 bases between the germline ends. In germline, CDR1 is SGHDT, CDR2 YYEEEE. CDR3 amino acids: CASSLDDRGTIYF. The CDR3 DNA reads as TGTGCCAGCAGCTTGGACGATCGGGGCACCATATATTTT.

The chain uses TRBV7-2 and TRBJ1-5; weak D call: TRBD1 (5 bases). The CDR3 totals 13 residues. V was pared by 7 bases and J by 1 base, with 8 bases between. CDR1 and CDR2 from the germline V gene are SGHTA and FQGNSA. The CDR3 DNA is TGTGCCAGCAACTCAGGGAGCAATCAGCCCCAGCATTTT. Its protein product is CASNSGSNQPQHF.

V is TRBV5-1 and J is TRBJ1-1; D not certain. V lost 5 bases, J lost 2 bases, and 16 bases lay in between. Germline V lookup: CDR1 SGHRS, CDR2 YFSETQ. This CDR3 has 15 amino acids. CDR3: CASRFDGRPNTEAFF. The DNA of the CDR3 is TGCGCCAGCAGGTTTGACGGACGGCCTAACACTGAAGCTTTCTTT.

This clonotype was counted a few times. Here the CDR3 reads CASLAEGAGTEAFF. In nucleotides, the CDR3 is TGCGCCAGCCTCGCAGAGGGCGCTGGGACTGAAGCTTTCTTT. This chain uses TRBV5-1 with TRBJ1-1; no definite D call. Germline V gene lookup returns CDR1 SGHRS and CDR2 YFSETQ. V dropped 7 bases and J dropped 5 bases, with 18 bases sitting between them. The CDR3 runs 14 residues.

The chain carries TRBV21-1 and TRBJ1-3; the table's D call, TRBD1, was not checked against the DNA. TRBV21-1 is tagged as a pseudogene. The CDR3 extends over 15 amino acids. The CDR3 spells CASSPLRGDSPPIYF. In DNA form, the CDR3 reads TGTGCCAGCAGCCCCCTGAGGGGTGACAGTCCCCCCATATATTTT.

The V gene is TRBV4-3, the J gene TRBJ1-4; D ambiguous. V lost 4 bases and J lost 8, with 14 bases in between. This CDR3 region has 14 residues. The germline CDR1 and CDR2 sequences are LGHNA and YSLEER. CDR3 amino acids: CASSPHGGEEKLFF. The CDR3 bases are TGCGCCAGCAGCCCCCACGGAGGAGAGGAAAAACTGTTTTTT.

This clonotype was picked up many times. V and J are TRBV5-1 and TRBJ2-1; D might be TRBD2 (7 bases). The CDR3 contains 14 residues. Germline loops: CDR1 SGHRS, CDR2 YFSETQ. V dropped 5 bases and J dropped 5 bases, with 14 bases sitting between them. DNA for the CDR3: TGCGCCAGCAGTGGGGGGGGCGGAGACAATGAGCAGTTCTTC. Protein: CASSGGGGDNEQFF.

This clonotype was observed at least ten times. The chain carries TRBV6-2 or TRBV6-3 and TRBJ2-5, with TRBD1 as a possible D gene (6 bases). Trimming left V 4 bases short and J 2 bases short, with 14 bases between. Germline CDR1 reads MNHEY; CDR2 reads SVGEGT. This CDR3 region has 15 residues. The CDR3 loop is CASSSTHRVQETQYF. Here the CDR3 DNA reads TGTGCCAGCAGTTCCACTCACAGGGTGCAAGAGACCCAGTACTTC.

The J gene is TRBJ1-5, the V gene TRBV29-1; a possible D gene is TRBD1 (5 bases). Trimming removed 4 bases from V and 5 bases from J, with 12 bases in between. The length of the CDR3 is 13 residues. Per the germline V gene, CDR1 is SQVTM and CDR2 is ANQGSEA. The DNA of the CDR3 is TGCAGCGTTGGAGGGCTGGGGGATCAGCCCCAGCATTTT. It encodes CSVGGLGDQPQHF.

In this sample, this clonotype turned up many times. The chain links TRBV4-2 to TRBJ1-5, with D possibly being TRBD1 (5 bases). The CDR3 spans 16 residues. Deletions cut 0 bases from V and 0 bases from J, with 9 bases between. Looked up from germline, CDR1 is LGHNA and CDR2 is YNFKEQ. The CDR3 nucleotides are TGTGCCAGCAGCCAAGATGAGGGGTATAGCAATCAGCCCCAGCATTTT. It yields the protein CASSQDEGYSNQPQHF.

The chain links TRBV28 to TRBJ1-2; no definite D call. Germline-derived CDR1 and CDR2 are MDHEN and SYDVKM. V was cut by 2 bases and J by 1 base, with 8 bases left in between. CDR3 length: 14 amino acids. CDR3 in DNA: TGTGCCAGCAGTTTAAGAGGGCTTAACTATGGCTACACCTTC. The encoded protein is CASSLRGLNYGYTF.

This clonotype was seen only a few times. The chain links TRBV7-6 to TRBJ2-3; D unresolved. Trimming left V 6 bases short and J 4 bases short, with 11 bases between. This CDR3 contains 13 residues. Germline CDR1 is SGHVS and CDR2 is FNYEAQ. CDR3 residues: CASSLGRADTQYF. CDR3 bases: TGTGCCAGCAGTTTGGGCCGAGCAGATACGCAGTATTTT. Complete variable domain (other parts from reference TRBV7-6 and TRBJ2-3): GAGVSQSPRYKVTKRGQDVALRCDPISGHVSLYWYRQALGQGPEFLTYFNYEAQQDKSGLPNDRFSAERPEGSISTLTIQRTEQRDSAMYRCASSLGRADTQYFGPGTRLTVL.

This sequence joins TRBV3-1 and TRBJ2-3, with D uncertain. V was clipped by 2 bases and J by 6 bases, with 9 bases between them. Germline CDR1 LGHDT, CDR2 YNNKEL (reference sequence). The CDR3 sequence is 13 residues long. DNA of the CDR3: TGTGCCAGCAGCCAACAGTCACCGGATACGCAGTATTTT. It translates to CASSQQSPDTQYF.

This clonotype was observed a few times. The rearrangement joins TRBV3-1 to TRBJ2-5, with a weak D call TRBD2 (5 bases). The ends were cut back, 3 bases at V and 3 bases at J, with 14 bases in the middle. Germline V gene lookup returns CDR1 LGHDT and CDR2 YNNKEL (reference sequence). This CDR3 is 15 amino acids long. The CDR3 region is CASSHRRGREETQYF. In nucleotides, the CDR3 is TGTGCCAGCAGCCACCGGCGAGGGCGGGAAGAGACCCAGTACTTC.

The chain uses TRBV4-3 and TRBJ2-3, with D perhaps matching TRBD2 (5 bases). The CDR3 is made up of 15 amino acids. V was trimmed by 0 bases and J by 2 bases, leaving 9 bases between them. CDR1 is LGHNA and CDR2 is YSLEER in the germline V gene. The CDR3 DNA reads TGCGCCAGCAGCCAAGACCGGGATGACACAGATACGCAGTATTTT. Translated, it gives CASSQDRDDTDTQYF.

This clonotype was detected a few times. The CDR3 bases are TGCAGTGCTAGAGTAGGGAGGAACACCGGGGAGCTGTTTTTT. This sequence encodes CSARVGRNTGELFF. This chain uses TRBV20-1 with TRBJ2-2; tentatively, D is TRBD2 (5 bases). The ends were cut back, 1 base at V and 1 base at J, with 7 bases in the middle. The V gene's germline CDR1 is DFQATT and CDR2 SNEGSKA (reference sequence). This CDR3 spans 14 amino acids.

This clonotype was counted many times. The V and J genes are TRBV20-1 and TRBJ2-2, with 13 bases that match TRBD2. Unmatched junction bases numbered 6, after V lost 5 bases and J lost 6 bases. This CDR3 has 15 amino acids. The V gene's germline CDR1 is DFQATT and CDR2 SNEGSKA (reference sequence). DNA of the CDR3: TGCAGTGCTCTCGGAGGACTAGCGGGGGCCGGGGAGCTGTTTTTT. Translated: CSALGGLAGAGELFF.

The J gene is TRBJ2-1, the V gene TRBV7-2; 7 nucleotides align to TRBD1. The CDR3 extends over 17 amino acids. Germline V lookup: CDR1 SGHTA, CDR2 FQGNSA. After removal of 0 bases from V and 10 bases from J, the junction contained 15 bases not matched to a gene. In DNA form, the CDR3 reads TGTGCCAGCAGCTTAGCCCGGACAGGAACGAAGACCCGGGAGCAGTTCTTC. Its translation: CASSLARTGTKTREQFF.